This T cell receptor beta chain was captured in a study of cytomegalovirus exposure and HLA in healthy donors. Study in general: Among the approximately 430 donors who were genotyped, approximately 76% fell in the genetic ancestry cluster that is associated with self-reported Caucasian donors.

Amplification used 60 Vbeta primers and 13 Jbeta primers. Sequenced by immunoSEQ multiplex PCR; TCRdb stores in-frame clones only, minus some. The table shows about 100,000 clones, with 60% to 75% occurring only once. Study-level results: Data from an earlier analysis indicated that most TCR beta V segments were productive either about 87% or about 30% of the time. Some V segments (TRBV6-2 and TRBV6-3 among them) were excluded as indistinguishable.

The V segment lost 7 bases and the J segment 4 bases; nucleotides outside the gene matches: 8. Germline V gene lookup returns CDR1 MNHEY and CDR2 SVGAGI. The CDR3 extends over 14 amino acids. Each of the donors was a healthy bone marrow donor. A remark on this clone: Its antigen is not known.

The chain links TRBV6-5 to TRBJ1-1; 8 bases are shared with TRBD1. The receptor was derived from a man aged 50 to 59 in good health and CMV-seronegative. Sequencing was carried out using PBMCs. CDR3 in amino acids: CASIKTGVATEAFF. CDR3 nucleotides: TGTGCCAGCATCAAGACAGGGGTGGCCACTGAAGCTTTCTTT.